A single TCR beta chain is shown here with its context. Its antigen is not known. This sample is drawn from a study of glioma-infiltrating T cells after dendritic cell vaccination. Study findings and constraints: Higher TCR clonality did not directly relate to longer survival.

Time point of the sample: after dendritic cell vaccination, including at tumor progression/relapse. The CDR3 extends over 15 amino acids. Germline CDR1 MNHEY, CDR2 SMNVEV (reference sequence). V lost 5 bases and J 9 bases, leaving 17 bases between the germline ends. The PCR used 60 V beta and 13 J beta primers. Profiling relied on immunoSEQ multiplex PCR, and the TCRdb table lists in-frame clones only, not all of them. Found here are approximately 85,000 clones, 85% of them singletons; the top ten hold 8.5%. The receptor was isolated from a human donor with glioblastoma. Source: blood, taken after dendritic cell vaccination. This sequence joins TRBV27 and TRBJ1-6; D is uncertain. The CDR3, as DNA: TGTGCCAGCAGTCCCTGGCAGCTGTCGGGTTCACCCCTCCACTTT. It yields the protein CASSPWQLSGSPLHF.